One and the same sample provided the 27 T cell receptor beta chains below, sequenced in a study of shared clonotypes between healthy human individuals. Here immunoSEQ multiplex PCR was the method, and the copy in TCRdb shows in-frame clones only, minus some. There are about a million clones in the sample; 65% to 80% occur only once, and 1.4% to 1.5% lies in the top ten. Input material: memory CD4+ T cells sorted from blood. Subset in this sample: CD45RA-negative fraction. The receptor source for this set is a young man in good health.

The chain combines TRBV5-5 with TRBJ1-4, with a tentative D call TRBD1 (5 bases). Germline assignment: CDR1 SGHKS and CDR2 YYEKEE (reference sequence). This CDR3 is 14 amino acids long. V gave up 2 bases and J gave up 2 bases, with 7 bases separating them. CDR3 sequence: CASSLSGTNEKLFF. As DNA, the CDR3 is TGTGCCAGCAGCTTATCAGGGACTAATGAAAAACTGTTTTTT.

This chain joins TRBV30 and TRBJ1-3; the match to TRBD1 covers 9 bases. Trimming took 4 bases from V and 4 from J; bases not matched to a gene: 8. CDR3 size: 15 residues. Germline assignment: CDR1 GTSNPN and CDR2 SVGIG (reference sequence). The CDR3 DNA sequence: TGTGCCTGGACCCGCCGGGGGACAGGGGGAAACACCATATATTTT. Its translation is CAWTRRGTGGNTIYF.

CDR3 DNA: TGTGCCAGCAGCGTAGCCCCCTCGACCATCTACGAGCAGTACTTC. Amino acid sequence: CASSVAPSTIYEQYF. The rearrangement joins TRBV9 to TRBJ2-7; no firm D call. The CDR3 consists of 15 residues. V was clipped by 0 bases and J by 3 bases, with 13 bases between them. In germline, CDR1 is SGDLS, CDR2 YYNGEE.

The chain employs TRBV2 and TRBJ2-7, with D possibly called TRBD1 or TRBD2 (7 bases each). CDR3 length equals 14 residues. Germline V CDR1 and CDR2: SNHLY, FYNNEI. Between the trimmed V and J ends, which lost 4 bases and 5 bases, there was a span of 15 bases. CDR3 in amino acids: CASSAEQGRDEQYF. The CDR3 region has the DNA TGTGCCAGCAGTGCGGAACAGGGGAGGGACGAGCAGTACTTC.

The V gene is TRBV19, the J gene TRBJ1-1, with 7 bases lining up with TRBD1. CDR3 size: 14 residues. Germline V gene data show CDR1 as LNHDA and CDR2 as SQIVND (reference sequence). The junction had 8 bases not matched to a gene; V was cut back by 6 bases and J by 4 bases. The chain's CDR3 is CASRRGQSGTEAFF. The CDR3 nucleotides are TGTGCCAGTAGGAGGGGACAGTCCGGCACTGAAGCTTTCTTT.

As regards this clone: The sample carries other DNA sequences with the same CDR3. The V gene is TRBV9, the J gene TRBJ2-3; no firm D call. The germline V and J ends were trimmed by 0 bases and 0 bases, with 5 bases remaining between them. This CDR3 contains 14 residues. The germline gives CDR1 SGDLS, CDR2 YYNGEE. As DNA, the CDR3 is TGTGCCAGCAGCGTAGAGGGCAGCACAGATACGCAGTATTTT. It specifies CASSVEGSTDTQYF.

This clone has only a few counts. The chain recombines TRBV11-2 with TRBJ1-1, with D unclear. The CDR3 is made up of 15 amino acids. Trimming left V 0 bases short and J 7 bases short, with 15 bases between. CDR1 SGHAT and CDR2 FQNNGV come from the germline V gene. CDR3 region: CASSLDGLAASEAFF. For the CDR3, the DNA is TGTGCCAGCAGCTTAGACGGCCTGGCTGCGAGTGAAGCTTTCTTT.

This clone was picked up one time. The V and J genes are TRBV6-5 and TRBJ2-7, with D hard to call. The CDR3 is 11 amino acids. V was pared by 7 bases and J by 12 bases, with 16 bases between. Looked up from germline, CDR1 is MNHEY and CDR2 is SVGAGI. Here the CDR3 DNA reads TGTGCCAGCAACTTGGGTCCACTATGGTACTTC. Its protein is CASNLGPLWYF.

The genes are TRBV6-6 and TRBJ2-7, with TRBD1 as a possible D gene (6 bases). The V end was cut by 6 bases, the J end by 2 bases, with 14 bases between. The germline gives CDR1 MNHNY, CDR2 SVGAGI (reference sequence). The CDR3 runs 14 residues. This CDR3 is CASSKGVGPYEQYF. For the CDR3, the DNA is TGTGCCAGCAGCAAGGGGGTTGGACCCTACGAGCAGTACTTC.

This chain uses TRBV11-1 with TRBJ2-1; possibly TRBD2 for D (6 bases). Trimming left V 1 base short and J 4 bases short, with 17 bases between. This CDR3 comprises 17 residues. CDR1 is SGHAT and CDR2 is FQDESV in the germline V gene (reference sequence). This CDR3 is CASSLVFSGGSYNEQFF. DNA for the CDR3: TGTGCCAGCAGCTTAGTCTTTTCTGGGGGGTCGTACAATGAGCAGTTCTTC.

The rearrangement links TRBV19 to TRBJ1-2; 7 bases fit TRBD1. This CDR3 has 16 residues. Germline trimming cut 6 bases from V and 0 bases from J; bases unmatched to any gene: 10. CDR1 is LNHDA, CDR2 SQIVND, per germline (reference sequence). The CDR3 is CASRDRRQLPNYGYTF. CDR3 nucleotide sequence: TGTGCCAGTAGGGACAGGCGCCAACTTCCTAACTATGGCTACACCTTC. Using reference TRBV19 and TRBJ1-2 for the parts outside the CDR3, the full variable domain is DGGITQSPKYLFRKEGQNVTLSCEQNLNHDAMYWYRQDPGQGLRLIYYSQIVNDFQKGDIAEGYSVSREKKESFPLTVTSAQKNPTAFYLCASRDRRQLPNYGYTFGSGTRLTVV.

This chain uses TRBV9 with TRBJ2-2; unclear D gene. Germline CDR1 SGDLS, CDR2 YYNGEE. The germline V and J ends were trimmed by 3 bases and 6 bases, with 9 bases remaining between them. This CDR3 is 13 amino acids long. CDR3 nucleotides: TGTGCCAGCAGCGCCTCCGAACCCGGGGAGCTGTTTTTT. This codes for CASSASEPGELFF. Variable domain in full (rest from reference TRBV9 and TRBJ2-2): DSGVTQTPKHLITATGQRVTLRCSPRSGDLSVYWYQQSLDQGLQFLIQYYNGEERAKGNILERFSAQQFPDLHSELNLSSLELGDSALYFCASSASEPGELFFGEGSRLTVL.

The J gene is TRBJ1-1, the V gene TRBV6-1; D gene unclear. Germline V gene lookup returns CDR1 MNHNS and CDR2 SASEGT. This CDR3 has 11 residues. V lost 5 bases and J lost 6, with 7 bases in between. The CDR3 nucleotides read TGTGCCAGCAGTACCCTCCCTGAAGCTTTCTTT. Protein sequence: CASSTLPEAFF.

This chain uses TRBV20-1 with TRBJ1-2; D is ambiguous. Germline V CDR1 and CDR2: DFQATT, SNEGSKA (reference sequence). The CDR3 sequence is 11 residues long. The CDR3 loop reads CSLMGLYGYTF. The DNA of the CDR3 is TGCAGCCTTATGGGGTTATATGGCTACACCTTC.

The rearrangement links TRBV5-4 to TRBJ2-5; 8 bases fit TRBD2. Germline V lookup: CDR1 SGHNT, CDR2 YYREEE (reference sequence). This CDR3 spans 15 amino acids. The V segment lost 4 bases and the J segment 2 bases; nucleotides outside the gene matches: 7. The CDR3 nucleotides read TGTGCCAGCAGCCTGGTAGCTAGCGGGCAAGAGACCCAGTACTTC. It specifies CASSLVASGQETQYF. The whole variable domain, filled in from reference TRBV5-4 and TRBJ2-5, reads ETGVTQSPTHLIKTRGQQVTLRCSSQSGHNTVSWYQQALGQGPQFIFQYYREEENGRGNFPPRFSGLQFPNYSSELNVNALELDDSALYLCASSLVASGQETQYFGPGTRLLVL.

This chain uses TRBV5-4 with TRBJ1-6; D remains ambiguous. CDR3 length: 17 amino acids. The germline V gene has CDR1 SGHNT and CDR2 YYREEE (reference sequence). Trimming cost V 9 bases and J 6 bases, with 25 bases left between them. The CDR3 nucleotides are TGTGCCACCACGGAGCGAGGCGCCGGTAAAAGTAATTCACCCCTCCACTTT. It codes for CATTERGAGKSNSPLHF.

The chain combines TRBV6-5 with TRBJ2-7; tentatively, D is TRBD2 (6 bases). CDR3 length equals 15 residues. V was trimmed by 7 bases and J by 0 bases, leaving 16 bases between them. In germline, CDR1 is MNHEY, CDR2 SVGAGI. The CDR3 nucleotides are TGTGCCAGCACCGCCGGGACTCGAAGCTCCTACGAGCAGTACTTC. This encodes CASTAGTRSSYEQYF.

The V call is TRBV2, the J call TRBJ2-7; D uncertain. The CDR3 spans 12 residues. Germline V gives CDR1 SNHLY, CDR2 FYNNEI. V lost 8 bases and J lost 2, with 10 bases in between. The CDR3 DNA reads TGTGCCAGCCAAAGGTTAGCCTACGAGCAGTACTTC. Amino acids: CASQRLAYEQYF.

CDR3 nucleotides: TGCGCCAGCAGAGAACCGGGACAGGGAAATGGCTACACCTTC. The encoded protein is CASREPGQGNGYTF. The chain has TRBV5-1 and TRBJ1-2, with TRBD1 identical over 9 bases. Germline V gene lookup returns CDR1 SGHRS and CDR2 YFSETQ. The CDR3 spans 14 residues. Unmatched junction bases numbered 8, after V lost 5 bases and J lost 6 bases.

The J gene is TRBJ1-6, the V gene TRBV6-1; 9 bases map to TRBD1. The germline gives CDR1 MNHNS, CDR2 SASEGT. After removal of 4 bases from V and 4 bases from J, the junction contained 5 bases not matched to a gene. The length of the CDR3 is 16 residues. The CDR3 coding sequence is TGTGCCAGCAGTGTACAGGGGGCTTTTTATAATTCACCCCTCCACTTT. As protein: CASSVQGAFYNSPLHF.

The rearrangement links TRBV5-1 to TRBJ2-7, with 7 bases matching TRBD1. Germline CDR1 SGHRS, CDR2 YFSETQ. The CDR3 is 17 amino acids. The trim removed 0 bases at V and 4 bases at J, leaving 13 bases unmatched. CDR3 bases: TGCGCCAGCAGCTTGGGTCGCGGACAGGTTGGGGAGTACGAGCAGTACTTC. This encodes CASSLGRGQVGEYEQYF.

V and J are TRBV6-1 and TRBJ1-1, with TRBD1 matching 8 bases. CDR3 length: 13 amino acids. Germline CDR1 reads MNHNS; CDR2 reads SASEGT. J gave up 4 bases and V 6 bases, and 4 bases lay outside the gene matches. This chain's CDR3 is CASRITGGTEAFF. The DNA of the CDR3 is TGTGCCAGCAGGATCACAGGGGGCACTGAAGCTTTCTTT.

Concerning this clone: This sample also contains other DNA sequences that code for the same CDR3. The chain joins TRBV5-1 to TRBJ1-1, with a weak D call TRBD1 (6 bases). From germline, CDR1 is SGHRS and CDR2 YFSETQ. V lost 3 bases and J 5 bases, leaving 11 bases between the germline ends. This CDR3 has 13 amino acids. CDR3 sequence (DNA): TGCGCCAGCAGCTCACAGGGTAATACTGAAGCTTTCTTT. It codes for CASSSQGNTEAFF.

The gene calls are TRBV19 and TRBJ2-1, with unresolved D. Trimming cost V 10 bases and J 4 bases, with 17 bases left between them. CDR1 is LNHDA and CDR2 is SQIVND in the germline V gene (reference sequence). This CDR3 is built from 14 residues. The CDR3 sequence is CATTPTEKYNEQFF. The CDR3 DNA sequence: TGTGCCACAACCCCCACGGAAAAATACAATGAGCAGTTCTTC.

This clone appeared a few times. The CDR3 reads CASSLEHLNTGELFF. The CDR3 coding sequence is TGTGCCAGCAGCTTGGAACACCTGAACACCGGGGAGCTGTTTTTT. The V call is TRBV5-8, the J call TRBJ2-2; D not resolved. V shed 0 bases and J shed 1 base, with 7 bases lying between them. This CDR3 contains 15 residues. Per germline, CDR1 SGHTS and CDR2 YDEGEE.

This clone has just a few counts. V and J are TRBV7-9 and TRBJ2-4; 8 positions agree with TRBD1. The CDR3 loop spans 14 amino acids. V shed 4 bases, J shed 7 bases, and the junction held 6 bases outside the gene matches. Germline CDR1 and CDR2: SEHNR and FQNEAQ (reference sequence). In nucleotides, the CDR3 is TGTGCCAGCAGCTCTGGACAGGGAGGCAACATTCAGTACTTC. Its translation: CASSSGQGGNIQYF.

The CDR3 nucleotides are TGCGCCAGCAGCTTGGTCTTAATAGATACGCAGTATTTT. The encoded protein is CASSLVLIDTQYF. The chain couples TRBV5-1 to TRBJ2-3; D is uncertain. CDR1 and CDR2 (germline): SGHRS, YFSETQ. CDR3 length: 13 residues. The ends were cut back, 0 bases at V and 5 bases at J, with 7 bases in the middle.